A single sample is the source of the 2 T cell receptor beta chains below, sequenced in a study of identical twins. TCRdb independently ran MiXCR on the 5' RACE reads; one entry per CDR3 protein. The repertoire holds about 890,000 distinct CDR3 sequences, with about 12% as singletons. These same data were also listed under a study on yellow fever vaccine responses in identical twins.

What was sequenced was PBMCs. Every receptor here comes from a woman aged 18-29 years in good health.

The chain has TRBV6-1 and TRBJ2-7, with a weak D call TRBD2 (5 bases). The germline V gene has CDR1 MNHNS and CDR2 SASEGT. The CDR3 totals 15 residues. With 5 bases removed from V and 0 bases from J, the gap between germline ends came to 14 bases. CDR3 loop: CASSKLDSSSYEQYF. Here the CDR3 DNA reads TGTGCCAGCAGTAAACTGGACTCCTCCTCCTACGAGCAGTACTTC.

This clonotype was seen ten or more times. This chain uses TRBV24-1 with TRBJ2-5, with D uncertain. This CDR3 spans 13 amino acids. V lost 0 bases, J lost 3 bases, and 4 bases lay in between. Germline loops: CDR1 KGHDR, CDR2 SFDVKD. As DNA, the CDR3 is TGTGCCACCAGTGATTTGAATGAAGAGACCCAGTACTTC. Protein sequence: CATSDLNEETQYF.